Listed below are T cell receptor beta chains from one sample, sequenced in a study of cytomegalovirus exposure and HLA in healthy donors. Sequencing used immunoSEQ multiplex PCR; TCRdb keeps in-frame clones, though not all of them. The sample lists 180,000 or so clones, 65% to 75% occurring once. Sequencing was carried out using PBMCs. The receptors were sampled from a human donor in good health. Each CDR3 is given with its conserved first and last residue. A D gene is named only where the DNA matches it firmly.

len,d_gene,v_gene,CDR3aa
18,TRBD2,TRBV9,CASSVDSGGGALYNEQFF
13,TRBD1,TRBV30,CAWSVTGGTEAFF
15,TRBD1,TRBV6-5,CASSYTGGWMGEQYF
13,TRBD2,TRBV30,CAYTSGGADEQFF
14,TRBD2,TRBV7-2,CASSLRGGFYEQYF
16,NA,TRBV19,CASSPRWKGHNSPLHF
13,TRBD1,TRBV6-5,CASSLTGDGGYTF
15,NA,TRBV28,CASSFGGATNEKLFF
15,TRBD1,TRBV30,CAWSDGTGGDFGQFF
15,TRBD1,TRBV2,CASTKLGTEQETQYF
20,NA,TRBV11-3,CASSLDTNSSGRGSNQPQHF
15,TRBD1,TRBV19,CASSEPGQGAFEAFF
15,NA,TRBV11-3,CASSPGPAESNEQFF
16,TRBD2,TRBV5-1,CASSLVTGGGTDTQYF
15,NA,TRBV11-2,CASSLGTASNYGYTF
18,TRBD2,TRBV10-2,CASSESPFSGGNTDTQYF
12,NA,TRBV25-1,CASSESGSSYTF
14,TRBD2,TRBV25-1,CASSRGERTGELFF
15,NA,TRBV6-1,CASSTSGTSYNEQFF
15,NA,TRBV7-2,CASSLGAVGTYEQYF
13,NA,TRBV5-1,CASSGLGNTEAFF
20,TRBD2,TRBV15,CATSSKTPSSGGRGTDTQYF
14,NA,TRBV28,CASSLAGKYYGYTF
15,NA,TRBV19,CASQEEFGHNSPLHF
14,NA,TRBV18,CASSPLGGETEAFF
16,NA,TRBV30,CAWGDRLYSGANVLTF
15,TRBD2,TRBV6-5,CASSYVAGASNEQFF
13,NA,TRBV6-5,CASSLDLSHGYTF
15,NA,TRBV6-1,CASSERKGGSNEQFF
14,NA,TRBV9,CASSVEQGYYGYTF
13,NA,TRBV5-1,CASSFDSDYGYTF
14,TRBD1,TRBV4-1,CASSHTGTAYEQYF
15,NA,TRBV5-4,CASSLVGLQNTEAFF
13,NA,TRBV18,CASSQGMNTEAFF
13,NA,TRBV19,CASSALNLYGYTF
17,TRBD1,TRBV9,CASSGGRSRGRAGGQYF
14,NA,TRBV10-3,CAIRKILANYGYTF
13,NA,TRBV5-1,CASSGQLNTEAFF
15,TRBD2,TRBV9,CASSASGGAFNEQFF
14,TRBD1,TRBV6-5,CASNRQGVDYGYAF